Listed here is a single T cell receptor beta chain. No antigen is known for it. An end of the junction differs from the germline gene, which may be a read error. TCRdb keeps only in-frame clones here, not all; method: immunoSEQ multiplex PCR. The data show tens of thousands of clones, approximately 84% seen once. This sample was taken from a study of T cell responses to AZD1222 COVID-19 vaccine. Study-level findings and limits: Females made up more of the donors, who were largely white British, and clonal diversity may have come out too low. At baseline, seropositivity was found in only six or seven AZD1222 recipients.

Germline V gene lookup returns CDR1 SGHTA and CDR2 FQGNSA. This CDR3 spans 13 amino acids. Material: peripheral blood, obtained on day 0 of AZD1222 vaccination. The chain is built from TRBV7-2 and TRBJ2-7; the D gene is possibly TRBD1 (6 bases). This sequence was found in an adult in good health. CDR3 nucleotide sequence: TGTGCCAGCAGCTATGCGACAGGACAGACTCAGGACTTC. It yields the protein CASSYATGQTQDF.